This TCR beta chain was sequenced during a study of T cell responses to AZD1222 COVID-19 vaccine. The study, taken as a whole, reports: Donors skewed white British and female; clonal diversity was possibly underestimated. CD4 TCRs associated with vaccination spanned spike, dominating at 160-218 and 743-854.

V lost 3 bases, J lost 5 bases, and 9 bases lay in between. Germline-derived CDR1 and CDR2 are LGHDT and YNNKEL (reference sequence). The CDR3 sequence is 13 residues long. Concerning this clone: Its target is not known.

The assay was immunoSEQ multiplex PCR, and TCRdb's table has in-frame clones only and misses some. The top ten hold 1.9% of the sample, which has roughly 180,000 clones, around 93% seen once. The sequence was collected from an adult in good health. The sample consisted of peripheral blood, taken on day 0 of AZD1222 vaccination. V gene TRBV3-1 (or the pseudogene TRBV3-2) combines with J gene TRBJ2-3; D is unclear. The CDR3 DNA is TGTGCCAGCAGCCAGGTTATAAAAGATACGCAGTATTTT. It yields the protein CASSQVIKDTQYF.